This T cell receptor beta chain was observed in a study of blood T cell repertoires in COVID-19. Study-level background: From the United States, Italy and Spain came samples of acute and convalescent COVID-19. The analysed material was cDNA or gDNA that came from T cells, B-cell-depleted T cells, or PBMCs.

Original methodology: Reference gene primer amplification gave nucleated cell count estimates. Assay used: immunoSEQ multiplex PCR; TCRdb lists only in-frame clones, some missing. The V and J calls and clone size come from that table; D and trimming were worked out from the DNA. The data show under 95,000 clones, more than 70% seen once. This CDR3 contains 13 residues. From germline, CDR1 is MDHEN and CDR2 SYDVKM. The V gene lost 3 bases and the J gene lost 10 bases, with 15 bases spanning the gap. This chain uses TRBV28 with TRBJ1-1; D perhaps matches TRBD1 (5 bases). The origin of this receptor is a human donor with acute or convalescent COVID-19. The donor label of this sample is uncertain. Sequenced material: peripheral blood. CDR3: CASSFDSLFRAFF. The CDR3 bases are TGTGCCAGCAGTTTTGACAGTCTATTTCGAGCTTTCTTT.